This TCR beta chain appears in the sequencing data of a study of identical twins. This clonotype was seen repeatedly, ten times or more. V lost 5 bases and J lost 1, with 15 bases in between. From germline, CDR1 is SNHLY and CDR2 FYNNEI. The CDR3 covers 16 residues. MiXCR was run by TCRdb on the 5' RACE reads, yielding one entry per CDR3 protein. The table has roughly 630,000 distinct CDR3 sequences, 7.1% seen once; the top ten hold 1.5% to 2%. These records were also assigned to another study, of yellow fever vaccine responses in identical twins.

This clonotype originated in a woman aged 18-29 years in good health. The rearrangement links TRBV2 to TRBJ1-5; D is possibly TRBD1 (5 bases). Source material: PBMCs. Here the CDR3 DNA reads TGTGCCAGCAGTCGACCTCAGGGAGGGAGCAATCAGCCCCAGCATTTT. This sequence encodes CASSRPQGGSNQPQHF.